The 11 T cell receptor beta chains presented below share a single source sample, sequenced in a study of T cell repertoires in cytomegalovirus infection. A single record per CDR3 protein comes from TCRdb applying MiXCR to the reads. The sample consists of around 450,000 distinct CDR3 sequences, roughly a third of them appearing once. The source material was PBMCs. Receptors were obtained from a human donor in good health (CMV status not recorded). Some clones in this sample may be carry-over from other donors' samples.

The chain recombines TRBV4-1 with TRBJ1-4; D gene unclear. The CDR3 is 15 residues long. Germline V gene sequence: CDR1 MGHRA, CDR2 YSYEKL. The V end lost 5 bases, the J end lost 3 bases, and 13 bases lay between the germline ends. The CDR3 protein is CASSYQGVPNEKLFF. The DNA of the CDR3 is TGCGCCAGCAGCTATCAAGGAGTCCCTAATGAAAAACTGTTTTTT.

This chain connects TRBV6-2 or TRBV6-3 to TRBJ2-2, with TRBD2 as a possible D gene (5 bases). The germline V gene encodes CDR1 MNHEY and CDR2 SVGEGT. The CDR3 extends over 13 amino acids. The germline V and J ends were trimmed by 5 bases and 7 bases, with 11 bases remaining between them. CDR3 protein: CASSARDIGELFF. The CDR3 DNA reads as TGTGCCAGCAGTGCCCGGGATATCGGGGAGCTGTTTTTT.

The V call is TRBV12-3 or TRBV12-4, the J call TRBJ2-2, with D perhaps being TRBD1 or TRBD2 (6 bases each). This CDR3 is 13 amino acids long. V lost 6 bases, J lost 7 bases, and 12 bases lay in between. The CDR3 sequence: CASRTGAGGELFF. As DNA, the CDR3 is TGTGCCAGCAGAACGGGGGCGGGCGGGGAGCTGTTTTTT.

On this clonotype: This sequence may be a read error, since a much larger clone differs from it by one base. The rearrangement uses TRBV6-1 and TRBJ2-3; D is uncertain. Trimming stripped 3 bases from V and 4 bases from J, with 2 bases between. The CDR3 consists of 11 residues. Looked up from germline, CDR1 is MNHNS and CDR2 is SASEGT. For the CDR3, the DNA is TGTGCCAGCAGTGATTCAGATACGCAGTATTTT. Translated, it gives CASSDSDTQYF.

About this clonotype: Its ends do not fully match the called genes, so a read error is possible. The chain joins TRBV5-3 to TRBJ1-2, with D unclear. TRBV5-3 is an ORF, and what it does is uncertain. CDR3 size: 10 residues. The CDR3 DNA sequence: TGTGCCAGAAGCTTGTGGCCTGTTCCCTTC. Its translation: CARSLWPVPF.

This chain joins TRBV19 and TRBJ2-2; 7 nucleotides line up with TRBD1. In germline, CDR1 is LNHDA, CDR2 SQIVND (reference sequence). The ends lost 8 bases at V and 0 bases at J; junction bases unmatched: 15. This CDR3 is 18 amino acids long. CDR3 coding DNA: TGTGCCAGTTGCCCAACTACCTTAGGACAGGCGAACACCGGGGAGCTGTTTTTT. Its protein is CASCPTTLGQANTGELFF.

The chain links TRBV28 to TRBJ2-3; 9 bases fit TRBD1. Per the germline V gene, CDR1 is MDHEN and CDR2 is SYDVKM. After removal of 4 bases from V and 6 bases from J, the junction contained 5 bases not matched to a gene. The CDR3 has 14 amino acids. The CDR3 protein is CASSWTGDSDTQYF. Here the CDR3 DNA reads TGTGCCAGCAGTTGGACAGGGGATTCGGATACGCAGTATTTT.

The rearrangement links TRBV27 to TRBJ1-4; 9 bases match TRBD1. This CDR3 spans 14 amino acids. Trimming took 2 bases from V and 8 from J; bases not matched to a gene: 3. Per germline, CDR1 MNHEY and CDR2 SMNVEV (reference sequence). The CDR3 loop reads CASSLRGQGEKLFF. As DNA, the CDR3 is TGTGCCAGCAGTTTAAGGGGACAGGGCGAAAAACTGTTTTTT.

The V call is TRBV2, the J call TRBJ1-6; 7 bases map to TRBD1. Germline loops: CDR1 SNHLY, CDR2 FYNNEI. The CDR3 length is 16 residues. V shed 5 bases, J shed 8 bases, and the junction held 12 bases outside the gene matches. This CDR3 is CASSPLRRTGDSPLHF. CDR3 in DNA: TGTGCCAGCAGTCCCCTACGCCGGACAGGCGATTCACCCCTCCACTTT.

About this clonotype itself: One end of the junction fails to match germline, which may point to a read error. The chain recombines TRBV7-8 with TRBJ2-6, with 7 bases identical to TRBD1. The germline gives CDR1 SGHVS, CDR2 FQNEAQ. This CDR3 is 18 amino acids long. CDR3 nucleotides: TGTGCCAGCAGCACCCCGAAAGGGGGCGTCTCTGGGGCCACCGTCCTGCCTTTC. As protein: CASSTPKGGVSGATVLPF.

This clonotype was found a few times. In DNA, the CDR3 is TGTGCCAGTAGCATGACAGGGTACAACTACGAGCAGTACTTC. The encoded protein is CASSMTGYNYEQYF. This sequence joins TRBV19 and TRBJ2-7; 7 positions agree with TRBD1. The V and J ends lost 6 bases and 3 bases, in that order; junction bases with no gene match: 8. Looked up from germline, CDR1 is LNHDA and CDR2 is SQIVND (reference sequence). The CDR3 runs to 14 residues. The full variable domain, with the rest looked up from reference TRBV19 and TRBJ2-7, is DGGITQSPKYLFRKEGQNVTLSCEQNLNHDAMYWYRQDPGQGLRLIYYSQIVNDFQKGDIAEGYSVSREKKESFPLTVTSAQKNPTAFYLCASSMTGYNYEQYFGPGTRLTVT.